The 18 T cell receptor beta chains presented below share a single source sample, sequenced in a study of blood T cell repertoires in COVID-19. This table comes from immunoSEQ multiplex PCR, and its TCRdb copy is limited to in-frame clones, with some not included. The table lists roughly 420,000 clones, roughly 90% of them singletons, with 0.95% to 1% in the top ten. The sequenced material came from PBMCs or T cells enriched from blood (not recorded which). These receptors were taken from a woman younger than 45 with acute COVID-19.

This clone was observed once. The chain combines TRBV6-5 with TRBJ2-1; TRBD2 matches at 12 bases. The CDR3 spans 15 residues. Germline CDR1 reads MNHEY; CDR2 reads SVGAGI. The ends lost 6 bases at V and 5 bases at J; junction bases unmatched: 5. The CDR3 nucleotides read TGTGCCAGCAGCCTCCTAGCGGGGGGGAACAATGAGCAGTTCTTC. Translated, it gives CASSLLAGGNNEQFF.

This chain uses TRBV27 with TRBJ2-2; possibly TRBD1 for D (5 bases). This CDR3 is 15 amino acids long. Germline-derived CDR1 and CDR2 are MNHEY and SMNVEV (reference sequence). Trimming left V 2 bases short and J 2 bases short, with 9 bases between. The CDR3 protein is CASSLEQANTGELFF. The CDR3 region has the DNA TGTGCCAGCAGTTTAGAACAGGCCAACACCGGGGAGCTGTTTTTT.

The rearrangement joins TRBV10-1 to TRBJ1-5, with TRBD1 as a possible D gene (5 bases). The germline CDR1 and CDR2 sequences are WNHNN and SYGVQD (reference sequence). V was shortened by 5 bases and J by 0 bases, with 20 bases between the two germline ends. This CDR3 has 18 amino acids. CDR3 sequence reads: CASSPEQELGDSNQPQHF. DNA of the CDR3: TGCGCCAGCAGTCCAGAACAGGAGTTAGGGGATAGCAATCAGCCCCAGCATTTT.

The gene calls are TRBV7-2 and TRBJ1-2; 7 bases line up with TRBD1. Germline-derived CDR1 and CDR2 are SGHTA and FQGNSA. The CDR3 extends over 15 amino acids. V was pared by 3 bases and J by 8 bases, with 12 bases of the junction left unmatched. The CDR3 coding sequence is TGTGCCAGCAGCTTCGGACAGGCCGTGAGGGGAGGCTACACCTTC. It yields the protein CASSFGQAVRGGYTF.

The chain carries TRBV4-3 and TRBJ1-1, with 7 bases identical to TRBD1. CDR1 is LGHNA and CDR2 is YSLEER in the germline V gene. V gave up 8 bases and J gave up 5 bases; unmatched junction bases: 11. The CDR3 sequence is 14 residues long. The CDR3 nucleotides read TGCGCCAGCCGCCGAACAGGGGTCGAGACTGAAGCTTTCTTT. This translates into CASRRTGVETEAFF.

The genes are TRBV15 and TRBJ1-2, with D perhaps matching TRBD1 (6 bases). V was trimmed by 4 bases and J by 8 bases, leaving 14 bases between them. The CDR3 consists of 13 residues. CDR1 and CDR2 from the germline V gene are LNHNV and YYDKDF (reference sequence). The CDR3 reads CATSTHPGDGYTF. The CDR3, as DNA: TGTGCCACCAGCACTCACCCAGGGGACGGCTACACCTTC.

V usage is TRBV27 and J usage is TRBJ2-4; D is perhaps TRBD1 (6 bases). Germline V gene lookup returns CDR1 MNHEY and CDR2 SMNVEV (reference sequence). V lost 3 bases to trimming and J lost 0 bases, with 12 bases between them. The CDR3 is 16 residues long. CDR3 region: CASSFSGAPAKNIQYF. In DNA form, the CDR3 reads TGTGCCAGCAGTTTCTCAGGGGCCCCAGCCAAAAACATTCAGTACTTC.

The chain recombines TRBV7-9 with TRBJ2-3; 7 nucleotides match TRBD1. The V gene end was trimmed by 4 bases and the J gene end by 7 bases; junction bases not matched to a gene: 11. The CDR3 is 15 amino acids. The germline V gene encodes CDR1 SEHNR and CDR2 FQNEAQ (reference sequence). Here the CDR3 DNA reads TGTGCCAGCAGCTCCCGGGAACAGGGGTGGAATACGCAGTATTTT. The encoded protein is CASSSREQGWNTQYF.

The chain combines TRBV6-5 with TRBJ1-5; possibly TRBD1 for D (6 bases). V was trimmed by 6 bases and J by 6 bases, leaving 12 bases between them. Germline-derived CDR1 and CDR2 are MNHEY and SVGAGI. The CDR3 is 13 amino acids. CDR3 DNA: TGTGCCAGCAGCCGACAGGCTACTCAGCCCCAGCATTTT. It specifies CASSRQATQPQHF.

The genes are TRBV19 and TRBJ1-5; a weak D match, TRBD1 (5 bases). This CDR3 is 11 amino acids long. CDR1 LNHDA and CDR2 SQIVND come from the germline V gene (reference sequence). V was clipped by 5 bases and J by 7 bases, with 6 bases between them. CDR3 region: CASSQGQPQHF. The CDR3 nucleotides are TGTGCCAGTAGTCAGGGCCAGCCCCAGCATTTT.

The V and J genes are TRBV6-6 and TRBJ2-2; perhaps TRBD1 as D (8 bases). The germline V and J ends were trimmed by 5 bases and 0 bases, with 28 bases remaining between them. CDR1 MNHNY and CDR2 SVGAGI come from the germline V gene (reference sequence). The CDR3 spans 21 residues. In DNA form, the CDR3 reads TGTGCCAGCAGTCGCACGGCAGGAGTGTTAACAGGGGGGGCGAACACCGGGGAGCTGTTTTTT. This translates into CASSRTAGVLTGGANTGELFF.

The rearrangement links TRBV3-1 (or the pseudogene TRBV3-2) to TRBJ1-6, with D uncertain. Germline V lookup: CDR1 LGHDT, CDR2 YNNKEL (reference sequence). This CDR3 has 19 residues. Trimming stripped 0 bases from V and 1 base from J, with 16 bases between. CDR3 amino acids: CASSQDRGGEVSYNSPLHF. In DNA form, the CDR3 reads TGTGCCAGCAGCCAAGATCGAGGCGGAGAGGTATCCTATAATTCACCCCTCCACTTT.

The chain has TRBV3-1 (or the pseudogene TRBV3-2) and TRBJ1-2; D possibly corresponds to TRBD1 (6 bases). Germline V lookup: CDR1 LGHDT, CDR2 YNNKEL (reference sequence). Trimming stripped 4 bases from V and 4 bases from J, with 16 bases between. This CDR3 is built from 15 residues. As DNA, the CDR3 is TGTGCCAGCAGCCGAAGACAGGCCCACTCCTATGGCTACACCTTC. This codes for CASSRRQAHSYGYTF.

V and J are TRBV2 and TRBJ1-1, with a weak D call TRBD1 (5 bases). The germline CDR1 and CDR2 sequences are SNHLY and FYNNEI. Trimming removed 0 bases from V and 4 bases from J, with 6 bases in between. This CDR3 is built from 13 residues. The CDR3 here is CASSEAGVTEAFF. CDR3 sequence (DNA): TGTGCCAGCAGTGAAGCAGGGGTCACTGAAGCTTTCTTT.

This chain connects TRBV29-1 to TRBJ1-2; TRBD1 is a possible D gene (6 bases). This CDR3 has 12 residues. Trimming stripped 7 bases from V and 0 bases from J, with 9 bases between. CDR1 and CDR2 (germline): SQVTM, ANQGSEA. The DNA for the CDR3 is TGCAGCGCCTGGACAGCTAACTATGGCTACACCTTC. The encoded protein is CSAWTANYGYTF.

The chain joins TRBV10-2 to TRBJ1-2; 7 positions match TRBD1. V was clipped by 2 bases and J by 3 bases; unmatched bases: 6. Looked up from germline, CDR1 is WSHSY and CDR2 is SAAADI. This CDR3 is built from 15 residues. DNA of the CDR3: TGCGCCAGCAGTGAGGGAACAGGGGCGGACTATGGCTACACCTTC. Translated, it gives CASSEGTGADYGYTF.

This clone was seen only once. The chain carries TRBV6-5 and TRBJ1-3, with 9 bases aligning to TRBD1. The CDR3 contains 14 residues. Germline V gives CDR1 MNHEY, CDR2 SVGAGI. Germline trimming cut 8 bases from V and 6 bases from J; bases unmatched to any gene: 8. The CDR3 spells CASGTGRMENTIYF. DNA for the CDR3: TGTGCCAGCGGGACAGGGCGTATGGAAAACACCATATATTTT.

For the CDR3, the DNA is TGCGCCAGCAGCTGGGTTGGGGGGTCGTACCAAGAGACCCAGTACTTC. Residues: CASSWVGGSYQETQYF. This rearrangement joins TRBV5-1 to TRBJ2-5, with D perhaps TRBD2 (6 bases). Trimming took 3 bases from V and 0 from J, leaving 15 bases between them. Germline V CDR1 and CDR2: SGHRS, YFSETQ. CDR3 length equals 16 residues.